This T cell receptor beta chain appears in the sequencing data of a study of T-cell memory formation after mild COVID-19. Study information: TCR clusters were largely donor specific.

Employing constant-segment primers, 5'RACE generated TCR alpha and TCR beta cDNA libraries bearing sample barcodes and UMIs. TCRdb processed the 5' RACE reads anew with MiXCR; each CDR3 protein has one entry. The sample contains around 390,000 distinct CDR3 sequences, roughly 15% of which appear only once. A few counts support this clonotype. The CDR3 covers 13 residues. The V and J ends lost 6 bases and 7 bases, in that order; junction bases with no gene match: 6. The sample was PBMCs or a T cell subset sorted from them (not recorded which). The gene calls are TRBV12-3 or TRBV12-4 and TRBJ1-2; 9 nucleotides agree with TRBD1. This clonotype originated in a man aged 18 to 29 who had mild COVID-19 (a few samples of this study predate the infection). Cell type and time point are not known. DNA of the CDR3: TGTGCCAGCAGACGGGGACAGGGCTTTGGCTACACCTTC. This encodes CASRRGQGFGYTF.